This entry is about one TCR beta chain. The sample holds a few counts of this clonotype. It lacks a known antigen. Per-base qualities were not stored, and no clone one base away is much larger. According to the study, the label for this sample's treatment or condition signals: live attenuated yellow fever vaccine strain. At each blood-draw timepoint, two biological replicates of bulk PBMCs were obtained. A standard Ficoll-Paque protocol was used to isolate PBMCs from peripheral blood. TriZol was used to extract RNA from bulk PBMCs, from CD4 and CD8 fractions, and from dextramer-positive and dextramer-negative fractions. TCR cDNA was synthesized by 5'RACE template switching, through which a universal primer site and unique molecular identifiers were introduced. Priming for cDNA synthesis came from both the TCR alpha and TCR beta constant segments. Libraries were amplified in two PCR steps, with sample barcodes and sequencing adapters added in the second step. Sequencing of libraries was done on Illumina HiSeq 2500 (2x100 bp) or NovaSeq (2x150 bp). The authors' analysis ran thus. MIGEC was used to demultiplex reads and collapse the reads into UMI consensus sequences, and MiXCR was used for V(D)J alignment. Clonotypes responding to the vaccine were identified with edgeR on replicate PBMC samples, with the criteria of FDR below 0.01 and a log2 fold change above 5 up to day 15. Bulk clonotypes were assigned CD4 or CD8 identity according to which sequenced CD4 or CD8 repertoire held them at higher abundance. TCRdb passed the public sequencing reads through fastp at Q25 and MiXCR, retaining productive beta sequences. All rows with the same CDR3 protein become a single entry with the most common DNA and genes. The V and J calls, along with clone size, are taken from TCRdb and not from the paper's own processing. Within this sample are hundreds of thousands of distinct CDR3 sequences, with 12% of them counted one time only. 15% of the sample is in the top ten clones.

This sample is part of a study of T cells after yellow fever vaccination (dated by TCRdb to between 2017 and 2020). In terms of the full investigation: Libraries from fractions with low cell numbers were prepared with the SMART-Seq v4 Ultra Low Input RNA kit. To follow T-cell clones before and after both primary and booster YFV17D yellow fever vaccination, bulk TCR alpha and beta repertoires underwent longitudinal sequencing. Two healthy male donors, one aged 18 to 30 and one aged 30 to 40 years, made up the cohort. Bulk PBMC replicates and cell subsets were isolated from blood drawn at multiple timepoints before and after both primary and secondary immunization.

Study-level results and caveats: Computational filtering was required because FACS-sorted repertoires could contain abundant contaminating clonotypes from the bulk population. After the booster, most clones that had expanded after primary vaccination were detected again (about 95% of CD4 and more than 85% of CD8), suggesting broad maintenance of memory. Only two donors were included in the study, so the extent to which the findings can be generalized is limited. A small fraction of clonotypes showed up in both the CD4 and CD8 compartments, probably as a result of convergent recombination. Compared with the primary T-cell response, the secondary T-cell response was faster but weaker, reaching its peak on day 5 rather than on day 15.

This sequence originates from a man under 40 who received the YFV17D yellow fever vaccine. The sequences come from PBMCs, collected on the day of the yellow fever booster vaccination.

The encoded CDR3 is CASSSTTGVSSYEQYF. Read as DNA, the sequence is TGTGCCAGCAGTTCAACGACAGGGGTCAGCTCCTACGAGCAGTACTTC. The rearrangement joined TRBV28 to TRBJ2-7, with TRBD1 matching 8 junction bases. At the junction V is shortened by 4 bases and J by 0 bases; bases outside the gene matches: 8. Inclusive of the bounding cysteine and phenylalanine, the CDR3 is 16 residues long. Just CDR3 DNA is preserved here, 48 bases in frame from base 1. The germline V gene yields MDHEN for CDR1 and SYDVKM for CDR2.